This T cell receptor beta chain was captured by sequencing in a study of OX40 agonist ivuxolimab in advanced cancers. Study-wide context: Ivuxolimab was a fully human IgG2 agonistic monoclonal antibody targeting the costimulatory receptor OX40 (CD134). Patients were allowed to have had prior anti-PD-1, anti-PD-L1 or anti-CTLA-4 therapy, and approximately 40% of the dose-escalation patients had been treated with checkpoint inhibitors. Of the approximately 53 patients in dose escalation, about 20 had hepatocellular carcinoma, some 15 had melanoma, 9 had renal cell carcinoma and 9 had head and neck cancer. The paper covers the monotherapy dose-escalation part of the phase I ivuxolimab trial, which included N of about 50 patients. Partial responses occurred in three dose-escalation patients, of whom one had hepatocellular carcinoma and two had cutaneous melanoma. Intravenous ivuxolimab was administered to patients every 2 weeks at six dose levels: 0.01, 0.1, 0.3, 1.5, 3 and 10 mg/kg. The point of sequencing TCRbeta in the periphery was to test whether ivuxolimab changed TCR sequence diversity and drove clonal T-cell expansion. In the dose-escalation cohort, more than 75% of patients were male, and the mean age was approximately 60 years, with a range of roughly 23 to 85.

V is trimmed back by 3 bases and J by 2 bases, and the junction contains 4 bases that no gene match accounts for. The germline V gene provides CDR1 KGHSH and CDR2 LQKENI. The CDR3 measures 15 amino acids from cysteine to phenylalanine. Left in the record is the CDR3 DNA by itself, 45 bases read in frame from the first base. Genomic DNA was extracted from sorted cells for sequencing of the TCRbeta CDR3 region. TCRbeta CDR3 regions were sequenced using the immunoSEQ Assay. TCRdb took this table from immuneACCESS and kept in-frame rearrangements with V and J called. Such tables lack part of the clones; where checked against another copy, unresolved V genes explain under half of the gap, and the rest is unexplained. Present in this sample are about 80,000 clones, around nine tenths of which were seen just once. More than 4% of the sample rests with the top ten. General conclusions and limits of the study: After ivuxolimab, more expanded clones were found on average in CD8+ T cells than in CD4+ T cells. Which antigens the clonally expanded peripheral T cells were specific for was not determined. In the 0.1-3.0 mg/kg groups, partial responders were among the patients with the lowest normalized peripheral clonal expansion, particularly in CD8+ T cells. Low levels of normalized T-cell clonal expansion were also seen in some nonresponding patients. At doses of 0.1 to 3.0 mg/kg, clonal expansion of both CD4+ and CD8+ blood T cells was observed from baseline to week 6.

The trial excluded patients who had a history of autoimmune disease or who were on systemic immunosuppression. In every dose cohort, peripheral blood was drawn for TCR sequencing at baseline, cycle 4 day 1, and cycle 7 day 1. Samples were obtained from an open-label, multicenter, first-in-human phase I dose-escalation trial of ivuxolimab. Adults with locally advanced or metastatic melanoma, renal cell, hepatocellular, or head and neck squamous cell carcinoma were enrolled in the trial. Before TCR sequencing, CD4+ T cells and CD8+ T cells were sorted from peripheral blood as separate populations. As for this clone: Its antigen is not yet known. No much larger clone exists at a distance of one base, and base qualities are not known.

Sequences were derived from CD4+ or CD8+ T cells sorted from blood, sampled in a trial of the OX40 agonist ivuxolimab. The TCR was taken from an adult with an advanced solid tumor such as melanoma, head and neck, liver or kidney cancer. The sequence links TRBV18 to TRBJ2-5, and 9 junction bases match TRBD1. The CDR3 has the sequence CASSPGTGRQETQYF. At the DNA level, the sequence is TGTGCCAGCTCACCGGGGACAGGGAGGCAAGAGACCCAGTACTTC.